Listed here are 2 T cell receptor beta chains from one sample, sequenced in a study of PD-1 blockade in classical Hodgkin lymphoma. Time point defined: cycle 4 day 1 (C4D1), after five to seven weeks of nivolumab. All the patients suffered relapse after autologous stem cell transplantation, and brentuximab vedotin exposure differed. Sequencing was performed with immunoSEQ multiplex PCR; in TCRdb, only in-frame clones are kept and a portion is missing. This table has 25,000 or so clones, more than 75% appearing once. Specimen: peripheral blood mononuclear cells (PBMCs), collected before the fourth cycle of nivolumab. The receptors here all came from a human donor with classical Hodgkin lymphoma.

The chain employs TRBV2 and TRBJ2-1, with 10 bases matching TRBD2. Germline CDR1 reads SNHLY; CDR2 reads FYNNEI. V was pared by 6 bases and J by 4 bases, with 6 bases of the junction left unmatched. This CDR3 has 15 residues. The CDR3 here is CASSLSGGPYNEQFF. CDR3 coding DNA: TGTGCCAGCAGCCTTAGCGGGGGGCCTTACAATGAGCAGTTCTTC.

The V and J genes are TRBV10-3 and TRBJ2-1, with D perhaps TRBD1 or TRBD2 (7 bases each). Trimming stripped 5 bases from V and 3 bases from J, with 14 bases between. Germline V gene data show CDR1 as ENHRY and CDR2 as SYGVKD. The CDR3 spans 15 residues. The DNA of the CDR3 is TGTGCCATCAGTCAAGCGGGGACAGACTACAATGAGCAGTTCTTC. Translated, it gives CAISQAGTDYNEQFF.